Below, one T cell receptor (beta chain) is given with its context. Its antigen target is currently unknown. No qualities accompany the bases; no much larger clone lies one base away. The entry originates in a study of T-cell memory formation after mild COVID-19 (dated by TCRdb to the early 2020s). Background for the entire study: Most TCR sequence clusters were specific to one of the two donors. T-cell clones expanding and contracting after mild COVID-19 in two donors were tracked by longitudinal TCRalpha and TCRbeta repertoire sequencing. Two young, previously healthy adult volunteers made up the cohort, one male and one female. What the research found in general, with its limitations: Clones that contracted from day 15 to 85 showed balanced CD4/CD8 phenotypes, whereas a second wave of clones that expanded from day 15 to 37 leaned towards CD4+. Only a couple of mild cases were covered by the study, and larger cohorts that include severe cases with pre-infection samples were considered necessary. Contracting CD4+ clones turned up mainly in the CM and EM memory subsets, whereas EMRA was where CD8+ clones were enriched. SARS-CoV-2 specificity of the second-wave clones peaking on day 37 was not confirmed. Some responding clones were detected in pre-infection memory, which suggested that pre-existing cross-reactive memory T cells had joined the SARS-CoV-2 response.

PBMCs were isolated by Ficoll-Paque density gradient centrifugation. The CDR3 covers 17 residues, taking in both the cysteine and the phenylalanine. The entry retains the CDR3 DNA only, 51 bases that are in frame from base 1. The CDR1 and CDR2 encoded by the germline V gene are SGHRS and YFSETQ. V trim: 4 bases; J trim: 2 bases; unmatched bases: 10. The sequencing machine was an Illumina NovaSeq 6000. TCRalpha and TCRbeta cDNA libraries were built by 5'RACE with constant-segment primers, adding sample barcodes and unique molecular identifiers. Trizol reagent was used to extract RNA from every sample. The libraries were amplified in two PCR steps, and the second step added a second sample barcode and Illumina TruSeq adapters. Sequencing of libraries was performed on an Illumina NovaSeq with 2 x 150 bp paired-end reads. Per the original workflow: Reads were demultiplexed and collapsed into UMI-guided consensus sequences with migec v1.2.7. Using mixcr v2.1.11, the UMI consensuses were aligned to TRA and TRB V and J templates and assembled into clonotypes. A clonotype was counted as expanded or contracted only if both edgeR and NoisET called the change significant, with noise models trained on biological replicates. For edgeR calls, the cutoffs were a false discovery rate-adjusted p below 0.01 and a log2 fold-change threshold of 1. As an exploratory analysis of dynamics, max-normalized trajectories of the 1000 most abundant clonotypes were examined with PCA combined with hierarchical clustering. Separately sequenced CD4+ and CD8+ repertoires were used to assign the CD4 or CD8 phenotype of responding clones. TCRdb trimmed public reads at Q25 via fastp, called clones via MiXCR and kept in-frame beta chains. Rows matching on CDR3 protein sequence are summarized as one entry with the most common DNA and genes. Here the V and J calls rest on TCRdb's processing, not on the authors' analysis. The table for this sample lists some 450,000 distinct CDR3 sequences; roughly 18% of them were counted only once. The biggest ten clones account for under 25% of the sample.

The sequence was collected from a man between 18 and 29 years old who had mild COVID-19 (a few samples of this study predate the infection). The sample titles of this study are shuffled in the database, so cell type and time point are left out; the donor was told from shared clones. The sequence is built from TRBV5-1 and TRBJ2-3, and 10 junction bases match TRBD2. The sample comprised PBMCs or a T cell subset sorted from them (not recorded which). The bases read TGCGCCAGCAGCAAACCAGTTAGCGGGGGGACCACAGATACGCAGTATTTT. Its coded protein is CASSKPVSGGTTDTQYF.